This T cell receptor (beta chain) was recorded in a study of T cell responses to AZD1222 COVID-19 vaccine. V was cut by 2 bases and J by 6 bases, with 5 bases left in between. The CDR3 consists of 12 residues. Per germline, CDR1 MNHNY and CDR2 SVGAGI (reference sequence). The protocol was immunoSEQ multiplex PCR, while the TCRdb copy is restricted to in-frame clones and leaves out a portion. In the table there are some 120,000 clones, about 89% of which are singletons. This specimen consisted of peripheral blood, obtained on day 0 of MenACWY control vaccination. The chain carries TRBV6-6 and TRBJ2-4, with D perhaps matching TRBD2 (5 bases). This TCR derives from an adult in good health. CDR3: CASSYRGNIQYF. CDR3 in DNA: TGTGCCAGCAGTTACCGGGGAAACATTCAGTACTTC.